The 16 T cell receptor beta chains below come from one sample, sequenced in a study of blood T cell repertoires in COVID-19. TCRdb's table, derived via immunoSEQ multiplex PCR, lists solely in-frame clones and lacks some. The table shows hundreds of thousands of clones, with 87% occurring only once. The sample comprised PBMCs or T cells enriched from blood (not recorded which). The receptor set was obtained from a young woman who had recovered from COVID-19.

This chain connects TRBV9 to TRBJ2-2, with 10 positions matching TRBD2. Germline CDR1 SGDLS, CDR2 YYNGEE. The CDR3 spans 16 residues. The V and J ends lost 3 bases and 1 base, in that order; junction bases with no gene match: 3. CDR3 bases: TGTGCCAGCAGCGACCGACTAGCGGGGAACACCGGGGAGCTGTTTTTT. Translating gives CASSDRLAGNTGELFF.

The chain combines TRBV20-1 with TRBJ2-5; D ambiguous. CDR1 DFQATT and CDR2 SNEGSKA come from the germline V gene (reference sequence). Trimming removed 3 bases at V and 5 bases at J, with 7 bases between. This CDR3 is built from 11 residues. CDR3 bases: TGCAGTGCTAGTTCGGTGGAGACCCAGTACTTC. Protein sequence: CSASSVETQYF.

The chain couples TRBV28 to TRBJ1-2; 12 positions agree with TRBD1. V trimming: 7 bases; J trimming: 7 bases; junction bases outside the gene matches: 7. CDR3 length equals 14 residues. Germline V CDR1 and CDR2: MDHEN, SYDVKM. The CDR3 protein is CASIPGQGAGGYTF. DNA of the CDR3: TGTGCCAGCATTCCGGGACAGGGGGCCGGTGGCTACACCTTC.

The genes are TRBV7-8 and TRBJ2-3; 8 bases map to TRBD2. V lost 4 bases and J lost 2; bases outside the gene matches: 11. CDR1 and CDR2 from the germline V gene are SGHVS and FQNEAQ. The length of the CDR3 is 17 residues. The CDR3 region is CASSSTLAGQNTDTQYF. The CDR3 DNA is TGTGCCAGCAGCTCGACTTTAGCGGGACAAAACACAGATACGCAGTATTTT.

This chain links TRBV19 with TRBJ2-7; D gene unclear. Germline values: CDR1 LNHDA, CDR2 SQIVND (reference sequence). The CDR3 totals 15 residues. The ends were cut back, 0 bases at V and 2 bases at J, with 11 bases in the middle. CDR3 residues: CASSIDDSLAYEQYF. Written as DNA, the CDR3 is TGTGCCAGTAGTATAGACGATTCACTTGCCTACGAGCAGTACTTC.

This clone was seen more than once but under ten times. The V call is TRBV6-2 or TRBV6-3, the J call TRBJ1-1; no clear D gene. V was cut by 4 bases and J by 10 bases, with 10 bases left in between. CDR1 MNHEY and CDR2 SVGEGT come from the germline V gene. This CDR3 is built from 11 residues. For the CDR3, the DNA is TGTGCCAGCAGTTTCACATCCGTAGCTTTCTTT. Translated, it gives CASSFTSVAFF.

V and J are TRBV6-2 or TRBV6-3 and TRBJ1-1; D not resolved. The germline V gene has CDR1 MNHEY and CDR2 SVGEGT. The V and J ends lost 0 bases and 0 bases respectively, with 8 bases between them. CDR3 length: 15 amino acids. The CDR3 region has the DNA TGTGCCAGCAGTTACTCGCGGATATTGAACACTGAAGCTTTCTTT. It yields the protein CASSYSRILNTEAFF.

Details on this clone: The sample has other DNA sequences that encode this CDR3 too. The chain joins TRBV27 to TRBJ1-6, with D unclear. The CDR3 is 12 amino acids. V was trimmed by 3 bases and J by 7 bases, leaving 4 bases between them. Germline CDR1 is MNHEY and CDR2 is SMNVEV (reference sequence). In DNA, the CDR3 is TGTGCCAGCAGTTTTTTAAATTCACCCCTCCACTTT. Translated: CASSFLNSPLHF.

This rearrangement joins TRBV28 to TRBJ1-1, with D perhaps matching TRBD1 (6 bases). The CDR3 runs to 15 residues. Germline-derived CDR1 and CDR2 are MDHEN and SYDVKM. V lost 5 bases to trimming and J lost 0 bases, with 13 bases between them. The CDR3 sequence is CASSPPDRMNTEAFF. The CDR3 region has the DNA TGTGCCAGCAGTCCCCCGGACAGAATGAACACTGAAGCTTTCTTT.

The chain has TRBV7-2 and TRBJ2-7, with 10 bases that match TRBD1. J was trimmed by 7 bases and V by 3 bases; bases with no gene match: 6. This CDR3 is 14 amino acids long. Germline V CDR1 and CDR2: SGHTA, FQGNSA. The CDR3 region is CASSLWDRGWEQYF. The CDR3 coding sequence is TGTGCCAGCAGCTTGTGGGACAGGGGCTGGGAGCAGTACTTC.

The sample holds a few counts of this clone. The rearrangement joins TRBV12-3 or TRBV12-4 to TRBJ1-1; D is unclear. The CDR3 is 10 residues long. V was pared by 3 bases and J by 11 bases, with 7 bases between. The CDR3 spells CASSLPGAFF. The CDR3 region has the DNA TGTGCCAGCAGTTTGCCCGGGGCTTTCTTT.

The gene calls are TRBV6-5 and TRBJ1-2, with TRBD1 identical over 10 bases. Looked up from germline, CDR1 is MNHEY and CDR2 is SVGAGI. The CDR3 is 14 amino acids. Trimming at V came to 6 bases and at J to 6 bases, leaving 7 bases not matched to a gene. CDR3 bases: TGTGCCAGCAGGGCATCGGGACAGGGGAATGGCTACACCTTC. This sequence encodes CASRASGQGNGYTF.

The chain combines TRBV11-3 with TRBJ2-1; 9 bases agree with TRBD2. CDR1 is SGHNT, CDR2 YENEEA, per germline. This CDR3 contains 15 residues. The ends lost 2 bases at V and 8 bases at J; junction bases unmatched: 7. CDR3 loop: CASSLLSSGTDEQFF. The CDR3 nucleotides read TGTGCCAGCAGCTTACTTTCTAGCGGGACGGATGAGCAGTTCTTC.

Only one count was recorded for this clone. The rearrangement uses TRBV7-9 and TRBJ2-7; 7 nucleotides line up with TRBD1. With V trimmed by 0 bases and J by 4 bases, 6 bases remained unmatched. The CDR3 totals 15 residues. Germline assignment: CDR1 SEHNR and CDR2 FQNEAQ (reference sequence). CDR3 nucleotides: TGTGCCAGCAGCTTAGCGCTGGGACAGAGGTACGAGCAGTACTTC. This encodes CASSLALGQRYEQYF. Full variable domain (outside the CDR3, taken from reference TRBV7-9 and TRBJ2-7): DTGVSQNPRHKITKRGQNVTFRCDPISEHNRLYWYRQTLGQGPEFLTYFQNEAQLEKSRLLSDRFSAERPKGSFSTLEIQRTEQGDSAMYLCASSLALGQRYEQYFGPGTRLTVT.

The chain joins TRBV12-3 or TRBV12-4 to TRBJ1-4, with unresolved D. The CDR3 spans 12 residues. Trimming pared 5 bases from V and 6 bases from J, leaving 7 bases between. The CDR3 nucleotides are TGTGCCAGCAGTAGCGGCTATGAAAAACTGTTTTTT. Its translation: CASSSGYEKLFF.

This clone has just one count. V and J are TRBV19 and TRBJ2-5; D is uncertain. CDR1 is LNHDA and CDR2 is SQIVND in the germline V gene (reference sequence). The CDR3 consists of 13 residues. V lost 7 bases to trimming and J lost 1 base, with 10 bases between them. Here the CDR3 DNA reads TGTGCCAGTAACGCGGCTCCCCAAGAGACCCAGTACTTC. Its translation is CASNAAPQETQYF.